A selection of T cell receptor beta chains follows, all from one sample in a study of T cell repertoires in cytomegalovirus infection. From the reads, TCRdb called clonotypes with MiXCR, one entry per CDR3 protein. The sample includes about 310,000 distinct CDR3 sequences, roughly 17% of them seen just once. The material sequenced was PBMCs. These receptors all come from a human donor in good health (CMV status not recorded). Some clones in this sample may be carry-over from other donors' samples. The CDR3 runs from the conserved cysteine through the conserved F or W. The order of the fields is V gene, D gene, J gene, CDR3 protein. A D gene is named only where the DNA matches it firmly.

>TRBV28|NA|TRBJ1-1
CASSKPNTGRTEAFF
>TRBV20-1|NA|TRBJ2-3
CSAREFKLGDTQYF
>TRBV12-3/TRBV12-4|TRBD2|TRBJ2-1
CASSFWGGEQFF
>TRBV9|NA|TRBJ1-2
CASSAQVFNYGYTF
>TRBV5-1|NA|TRBJ2-7
CASSPGNSALGEQYF
>TRBV9|NA|TRBJ1-2
CASSDPGYGYTF
>TRBV7-8|NA|TRBJ2-5
CASSPYGTHQETQYF
>TRBV25-1|NA|TRBJ1-6
CASRPRGSNSPLHF
>TRBV5-1|NA|TRBJ2-5
CASSYGAGLTQETQYF
>TRBV6-1|NA|TRBJ1-1
CASSEFGTEAFF
>TRBV24-1|NA|TRBJ2-6
CATSDRSGANVLTF
>TRBV19|TRBD1|TRBJ1-5
CASREGQGGDSNQPQHF
>TRBV6-1|NA|TRBJ2-7
CASSYDGLGEQYF
>TRBV7-9|NA|TRBJ2-7
CASRSAYEQYF
>TRBV28|NA|TRBJ2-5
CASSLVGGGDRQETQYF
>TRBV27|TRBD1|TRBJ1-5
CASSAGTGLRQPQHF
>TRBV12-3/TRBV12-4|TRBD2|TRBJ2-1
CAVRTSGGNYNEQFF
>TRBV12-3/TRBV12-4|NA|TRBJ2-7
CASSLQPIGYEQYF
>TRBV7-6|NA|TRBJ1-2
CASSGTWTANYGYTF
>TRBV20-1|TRBD2|TRBJ2-7
CSARTDRTSGVYEQYF
>TRBV19|NA|TRBJ1-1
CASSPPPWGRTEAFF
>TRBV20-1|NA|TRBJ1-1
CSAPGVSDTEAFF
>TRBV4-1|TRBD1|TRBJ2-3
CASSQGWGTGGITDTQYF
>TRBV20-1|NA|TRBJ2-7
CSARPPRGEQYF
>TRBV20-1|NA|TRBJ2-3
CSEFQEAGDTQYF
>TRBV28|NA|TRBJ2-2
CASSSGSNTGELFF
>TRBV20-1|NA|TRBJ2-7
CSATGGPDSGEQYF
>TRBV28|NA|TRBJ2-7
CASTTGKAYEQYF
>TRBV5-4|NA|TRBJ2-7
CASSFGASGAVSYEQYF
>TRBV29-1|NA|TRBJ1-2
CSVRTARGGYTF
>TRBV6-4|TRBD2|TRBJ2-3
CASSPRGLEGDTQYF
>TRBV7-2|NA|TRBJ1-2
CASSLSGPLPYGYTF
>TRBV28|NA|TRBJ1-6
CASSFWGTENSPLHF
>TRBV12-3/TRBV12-4|NA|TRBJ1-5
CASSFWEGLNQPQHF
>TRBV10-3|NA|TRBJ2-1
CAISGAPYNEQFF
>TRBV20-1|NA|TRBJ2-3
CSASVGGSTDTQYF
>TRBV7-8|NA|TRBJ1-1
CASSLGTQGPEAFF
>TRBV12-3/TRBV12-4|NA|TRBJ1-5
CASNGGSIGNQPQHF
>TRBV28|NA|TRBJ2-5
CASSFLSTTQETQYF
>TRBV20-1|TRBD2|TRBJ2-7
CSPTGGPVDEQYF
>TRBV4-1|NA|NA
CASNEQSGTDTQHF
>TRBV7-2|TRBD2|TRBJ2-5
CASSPWGLAGGQETQYF
>TRBV18|TRBD1|TRBJ2-7
CASSPGQSTYEQYF
>TRBV29-1|NA|TRBJ1-4
CSVDKAGNGKLFF
>TRBV5-6|NA|TRBJ2-1
CASSLEQGWGNEQFF
>TRBV7-2|TRBD2|TRBJ2-4
CASSWIPGGGANIQYF
>TRBV2|NA|TRBJ2-1
CASSRGGRQFF
>TRBV18|NA|TRBJ1-4
CASSRGEDEKLFF